The entry below gives a single T cell receptor (beta chain) sequence along with its context. Authors' analysis steps: Amplifying reference gene primers gave estimates of nucleated cell counts. Assay: immunoSEQ multiplex PCR; the TCRdb copy retains only in-frame clones and omits some. D and trimming come from the DNA, and the V and J calls and clone size come from that table. The sample shows about 220,000 clones, approximately 92% of them seen only once. The length of the CDR3 is 13 residues. After removal of 8 bases from V and 6 bases from J, the junction contained 10 bases not matched to a gene. Germline CDR1 reads SQVTM; CDR2 reads ANQGSEA. The sample is drawn from a study of blood T cell repertoires in COVID-19. Study information: Donors in the United States, Italy and Spain gave samples during acute or convalescent COVID-19.

Those who participated ranged in age from roughly 18 to 90 years and resided in about 24 US areas. Which cohort a participant joined came from the clinical history participants gave. The receptor comes from a woman in her late teens or twenties in a cohort exposed to, infected with or recovered from COVID-19 (not recorded which). The V gene is TRBV29-1, the J gene TRBJ2-1; 7 bases line up with TRBD1. Sequencing used PBMCs or T cells enriched from blood (not recorded which). Here the CDR3 reads CSTTGTVVNEQFF. Written as DNA, the CDR3 is TGCAGCACAACCGGGACAGTGGTCAATGAGCAGTTCTTC.